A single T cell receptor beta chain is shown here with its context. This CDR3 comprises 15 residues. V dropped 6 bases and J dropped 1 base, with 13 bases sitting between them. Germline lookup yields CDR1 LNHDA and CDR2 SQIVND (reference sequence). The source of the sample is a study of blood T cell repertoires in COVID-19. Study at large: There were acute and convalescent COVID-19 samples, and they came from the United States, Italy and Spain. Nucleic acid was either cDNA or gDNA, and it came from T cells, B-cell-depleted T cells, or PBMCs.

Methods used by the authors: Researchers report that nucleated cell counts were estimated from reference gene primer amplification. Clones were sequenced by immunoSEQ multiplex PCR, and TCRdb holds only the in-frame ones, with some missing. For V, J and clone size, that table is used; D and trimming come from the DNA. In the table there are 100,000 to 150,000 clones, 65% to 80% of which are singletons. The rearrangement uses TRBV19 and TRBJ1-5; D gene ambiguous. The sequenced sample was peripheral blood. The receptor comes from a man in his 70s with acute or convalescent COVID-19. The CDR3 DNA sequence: TGTGCCAGTAGGTCTGACTTCGGCAGCAATCAGCCCCAGCATTTT. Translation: CASRSDFGSNQPQHF.